This paragraph covers one T cell receptor beta chain sequence. Germline and junction disagree at one end, which may indicate a read error. This sample is drawn from a study of control samples from healthy donors and cancer patients. The CDR3 runs 15 residues. Germline V gene lookup returns CDR1 MNHEY and CDR2 SVGAGI. This table comes from immunoSEQ multiplex PCR, and its TCRdb copy is limited to in-frame clones, with some not included. The sample lists about 75,000 clones, less than 95% occurring once. The chain combines TRBV6-5 with TRBJ2-3, with TRBD2 matching over 9 bases. The TCR sequence derives from a woman between 40 and 50 years old in good health. The sample comprised blood. DNA of the CDR3: TGTGCCAGCCGGTCGATAGCGGGAGTTATAGATGCGCAGTATTTT. Its translation is CASRSIAGVIDAQYF.